A selection of T cell receptor beta chains follows, all from one sample in a study of blood T cell repertoires in COVID-19. The repertoire was sequenced with immunoSEQ multiplex PCR; TCRdb's copy has only in-frame clones and lacks some. The table lists hundreds of thousands of clones, roughly 91% of them singletons. Sequencing was performed on peripheral blood. These receptors all stem from a woman in her 30s with COVID-19, enrolled during active disease. The CDR3 runs from the conserved cysteine through the conserved F or W. D genes are given only for firm matches. Some rows have no size entry. The others give once, few or many, or a class for an expanded clone.

D	size	V	J	CDR3	DNA
TRBD1	NA	TRBV5-1	TRBJ1-4	CASSLEGALQEPNEKLFF	TGCGCCAGCAGCTTGGAGGGGGCCCTACAAGAGCCTAATGAAAAACTGTTTTTT
NA	once	TRBV5-1	TRBJ1-3	CASSLAEGNTIYF	TGCGCCAGCAGCTTGGCAGAAGGAAACACCATATATTTT
TRBD2	NA	TRBV6-5	TRBJ2-5	CASRLAGAQETQYF	TGTGCCAGCAGACTAGCGGGGGCCCAAGAGACCCAGTACTTC
NA	NA	TRBV18	TRBJ1-2	CASSPLTANYGYTF	TGTGCCAGCTCACCCTTAACAGCTAACTATGGCTACACCTTC
NA	NA	TRBV6-5	TRBJ1-3	CASSYSGRSSGNTIYF	TGTGCCAGCAGTTACTCGGGGAGATCTTCTGGAAACACCATATATTTT
NA	NA	TRBV5-6	TRBJ1-2	CASSLSGGNFFGYTF	TGTGCCAGCAGCTTGAGTGGGGGCAATTTCTTCGGCTACACCTTC
NA	NA	TRBV10-2	TRBJ1-6	CASMQGRGNSPLHF	TGCGCCAGCATGCAGGGACGGGGGAATTCACCCCTCCACTTT
NA	few	TRBV3-1/TRBV3-2	TRBJ1-1	CASSQGQLMNTEAFF	TGTGCCAGCAGCCAAGGACAGCTCATGAACACTGAAGCTTTCTTT
NA	NA	TRBV9	TRBJ1-2	CASSPHAGSPYGYTF	TGTGCCAGCAGCCCCCATGCGGGCAGTCCCTATGGCTACACCTTC
TRBD1	NA	TRBV6-4	TRBJ2-1	CASRKTGGSEQFF	TGTGCCAGCAGAAAGACAGGGGGATCTGAGCAGTTCTTC
NA	NA	TRBV6-1	TRBJ2-5	CASSEIGRQASETQYF	TGTGCCAGCAGTGAAATAGGCAGGCAGGCGTCAGAGACCCAGTACTTC
NA	NA	TRBV19	TRBJ1-2	CASTDTGHTNYGYTF	TGTGCCAGTACCGACACGGGACACACCAACTATGGCTACACCTTC
NA	NA	TRBV5-1	TRBJ2-1	CASSSGDGAVYNEQFF	TGCGCCAGCAGCTCGGGGGATGGGGCTGTATACAATGAGCAGTTCTTC
NA	NA	TRBV11-3	TRBJ1-1	CASSLEKGRVATEAFF	TGTGCCAGCAGCTTAGAGAAGGGCAGGGTGGCCACTGAAGCTTTCTTT
TRBD1	NA	TRBV3-1/TRBV3-2	TRBJ2-7	CASSQGIRDRGYEQYF	TGTGCCAGCAGCCAAGGTATCCGGGACAGGGGCTACGAGCAGTACTTC
NA	NA	TRBV10-3	TRBJ2-3	CAISAQPGESGDTQYF	TGTGCCATCAGTGCGCAACCGGGGGAATCGGGCGATACGCAGTATTTT
TRBD2	NA	TRBV5-4	TRBJ2-1	CASSLGSTWRGGYNEQFF	TGTGCCAGCAGCTTGGGGTCCACTTGGAGGGGAGGGTACAATGAGCAGTTCTTC
NA	NA	TRBV5-4	TRBJ1-2	CASSPDSNYGYTF	TGTGCCAGCAGCCCGGACAGCAACTATGGCTACACCTTC
NA	NA	TRBV6-2/TRBV6-3	TRBJ2-3	CASSSPSGDTQYF	TGTGCCAGCAGTTCCCCGAGCGGGGATACGCAGTATTTT
NA	NA	TRBV4-1	TRBJ1-1	CASSQDPGASEAFF	TGCGCCAGCAGCCAGGATCCAGGGGCATCTGAAGCTTTCTTT
TRBD2	few	TRBV11-3	TRBJ2-5	CASSLEGLAEETQYF	TGTGCCAGCAGCTTAGAGGGACTAGCGGAAGAGACCCAGTACTTC
NA	NA	TRBV5-1	TRBJ2-6	CASSRSGSSGANVLTF	TGCGCCAGCAGCCGTTCGGGGAGCTCTGGGGCCAACGTCCTGACTTTC
NA	NA	TRBV5-5	TRBJ1-5	CASSLDGTRVSSNQPQHF	TGTGCCAGCAGCTTGGATGGTACCAGGGTATCTAGCAATCAGCCCCAGCATTTT
NA	NA	TRBV5-1	TRBJ1-1	CASSLTTGSNTEAFF	TGCGCCAGCAGCCTAACCACAGGGTCGAACACTGAAGCTTTCTTT
NA	NA	TRBV6-6	TRBJ1-1	CASSYSGQGTAFF	TGTGCCAGCAGTTACTCAGGGCAGGGGACAGCTTTCTTT
NA	NA	TRBV4-1	TRBJ1-5	CASSQALNSNQPQHF	TGCGCCAGCAGCCAAGCACTGAATAGCAATCAGCCCCAGCATTTT
TRBD2	NA	TRBV30	TRBJ2-1	CAWSNSGGSYNEQFF	TGTGCCTGGAGTAACTCGGGGGGGTCCTACAATGAGCAGTTCTTC
TRBD1	once	TRBV7-9	TRBJ1-2	CASSPRTGAGYTF	TGTGCCAGCAGCCCCCGGACAGGGGCTGGCTACACCTTC
TRBD1	NA	TRBV29-1	TRBJ1-2	CSVGTGGASGYTF	TGCAGCGTAGGGACAGGGGGCGCTTCGGGCTACACCTTC
NA	NA	TRBV24-1	TRBJ1-1	CATSGGLNTEAFF	TGTGCCACCAGTGGTGGGCTTAACACTGAAGCTTTCTTT
NA	NA	TRBV7-2	TRBJ1-5	CASSLVRAGDQPQHF	TGTGCCAGCAGCTTAGTTAGGGCAGGGGATCAGCCCCAGCATTTT
NA	NA	TRBV9	TRBJ1-2	CASSVATDPLF	TGTGCCAGCAGCGTAGCGACAGACCCCTTATTC
TRBD1	once	TRBV5-1	TRBJ1-5	CANRDRDQPQHF	TGCGCCAACCGGGACAGGGATCAGCCCCAGCATTTT
NA	once	TRBV18	TRBJ2-1	CASSPTRGARGEQFF	TGTGCCAGCTCACCAACTCGCGGGGCCCGGGGTGAGCAGTTCTTC
TRBD2	NA	TRBV18	TRBJ2-3	CASSPLAGGPTDTQYF	TGTGCCAGCTCACCACTAGCGGGGGGGCCAACAGATACGCAGTATTTT
NA	NA	TRBV18	TRBJ1-1	CASSPRSTAAGLAEAFF	TGTGCCAGCTCACCAAGGTCGACGGCTGCGGGACTTGCTGAAGCTTTCTTT
NA	NA	TRBV27	TRBJ1-1	CASSGGNTEAFF	TGTGCCAGCTCCGGGGGGAACACTGAAGCTTTCTTT
NA	NA	TRBV14	TRBJ2-1	CASSQGISSLSNEQFF	TGTGCCAGCAGCCAAGGAATTAGTTCCTTATCCAATGAGCAGTTCTTC
TRBD1	NA	TRBV28	TRBJ2-1	CASRTGFMKNEQFF	TGTGCCAGCAGGACAGGGTTTATGAAGAATGAGCAGTTCTTC
TRBD1	NA	TRBV5-5	TRBJ1-1	CASSLWAGGEAFF	TGTGCCAGCAGCTTGTGGGCAGGGGGCGAAGCTTTCTTT
TRBD1	NA	TRBV25-1	TRBJ1-2	CASNRQGNYGYTF	TGTGCCAGCAACCGACAGGGCAACTATGGCTACACCTTC
NA	NA	TRBV12-3/TRBV12-4	TRBJ2-1	CASSFGDEQFF	TGTGCCAGCAGTTTCGGGGATGAGCAGTTCTTC
TRBD2	NA	TRBV5-1	TRBJ2-1	CASSLEGLAGGHEQFF	TGCGCCAGCAGCTTGGAGGGACTAGCGGGGGGGCATGAGCAGTTCTTC
NA	NA	TRBV3-1/TRBV3-2	TRBJ2-7	CASSISRGLVEQYF	TGTGCCAGCAGCATATCCAGGGGCCTCGTGGAGCAGTACTTC
TRBD2	few	TRBV7-3	TRBJ2-3	CASSGGAGTQYF	TGTGCCAGCAGCGGGGGAGCGGGGACGCAGTATTTT
NA	NA	TRBV19	TRBJ1-2	CASSIGRLNGYTF	TGTGCCAGTAGTATTGGCAGGCTTAATGGCTACACCTTC
NA	NA	TRBV19	TRBJ2-3	CASSIGQTSTDTQYF	TGTGCCAGTAGTATAGGCCAGACAAGCACAGATACGCAGTATTTT
TRBD1	NA	TRBV4-1	TRBJ1-2	CASSPPHRQGGYGYTF	TGCGCCAGCAGCCCACCCCACCGCCAGGGGGGCTATGGCTACACCTTC
TRBD2	NA	TRBV2	TRBJ2-1	CASMPTSGGANEQFF	TGTGCCAGCATGCCTACTAGCGGGGGGGCCAATGAGCAGTTCTTC
TRBD1	once	TRBV2	TRBJ2-7	CASSEGDRGLDEQYF	TGTGCCAGCAGTGAAGGAGACAGGGGGTTGGACGAGCAGTACTTC
NA	NA	TRBV6-2/TRBV6-3	TRBJ2-2	CASSDRDFPPNTGELFF	TGTGCCAGCAGTGACCGGGACTTCCCCCCTAACACCGGGGAGCTGTTTTTT